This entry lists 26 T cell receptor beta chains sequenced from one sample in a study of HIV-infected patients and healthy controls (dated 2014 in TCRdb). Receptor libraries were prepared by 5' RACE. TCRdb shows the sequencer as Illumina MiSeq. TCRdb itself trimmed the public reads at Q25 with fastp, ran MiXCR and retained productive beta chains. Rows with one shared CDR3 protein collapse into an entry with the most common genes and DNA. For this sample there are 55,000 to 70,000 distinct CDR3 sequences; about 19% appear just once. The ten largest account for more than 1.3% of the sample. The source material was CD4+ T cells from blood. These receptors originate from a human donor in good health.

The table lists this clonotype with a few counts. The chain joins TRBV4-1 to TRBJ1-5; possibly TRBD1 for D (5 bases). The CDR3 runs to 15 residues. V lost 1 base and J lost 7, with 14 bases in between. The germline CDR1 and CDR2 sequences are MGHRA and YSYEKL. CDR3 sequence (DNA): TGCGCCAGCAGCCAAGGCCCAGGGAATGAACAGCCCCAGCATTTT. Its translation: CASSQGPGNEQPQHF.

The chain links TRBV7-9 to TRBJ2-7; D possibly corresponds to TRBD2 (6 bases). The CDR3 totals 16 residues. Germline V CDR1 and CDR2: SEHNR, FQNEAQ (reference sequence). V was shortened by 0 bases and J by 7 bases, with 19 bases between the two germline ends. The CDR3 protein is CASSLASGALSREQYF. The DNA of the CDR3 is TGTGCCAGCAGCTTAGCTTCGGGAGCCCTATCGAGGGAGCAGTACTTC.

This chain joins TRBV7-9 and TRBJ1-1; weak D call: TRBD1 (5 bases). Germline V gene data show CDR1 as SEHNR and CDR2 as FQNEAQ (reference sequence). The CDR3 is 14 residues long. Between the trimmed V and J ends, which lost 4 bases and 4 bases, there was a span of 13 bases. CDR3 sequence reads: CASSSPPGSTEAFF. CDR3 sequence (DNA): TGTGCCAGCAGCTCACCTCCAGGGTCCACTGAAGCTTTCTTT.

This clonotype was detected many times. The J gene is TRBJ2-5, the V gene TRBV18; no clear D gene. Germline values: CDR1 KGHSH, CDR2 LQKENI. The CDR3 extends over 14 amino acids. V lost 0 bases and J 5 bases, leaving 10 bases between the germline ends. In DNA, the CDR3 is TGTGCCAGCTCACCACCGATGAAATCGGAGACCCAGTACTTC. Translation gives CASSPPMKSETQYF. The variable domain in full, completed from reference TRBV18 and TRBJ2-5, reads NAGVMQNPRHLVRRRGQEARLRCSPMKGHSHVYWYRQLPEEGLKFMVYLQKENIIDESGMPKERFSAEFPKEGPSILRIQQVVRGDSAAYFCASSPPMKSETQYFGPGTRLLVL.

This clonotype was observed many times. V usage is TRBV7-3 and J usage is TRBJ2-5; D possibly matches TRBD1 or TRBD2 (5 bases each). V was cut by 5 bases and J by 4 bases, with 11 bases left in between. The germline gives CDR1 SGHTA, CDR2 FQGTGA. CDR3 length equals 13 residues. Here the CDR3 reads CASSRGEGETQYF. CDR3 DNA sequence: TGTGCCAGCAGCAGGGGCGAGGGAGAGACCCAGTACTTC.

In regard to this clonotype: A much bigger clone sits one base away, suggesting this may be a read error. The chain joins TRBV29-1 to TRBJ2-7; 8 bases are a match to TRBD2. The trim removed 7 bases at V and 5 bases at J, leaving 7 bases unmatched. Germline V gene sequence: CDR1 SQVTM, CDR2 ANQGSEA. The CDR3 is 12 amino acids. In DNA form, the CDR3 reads TGCAGCGCCGGGGGGGGGTTACACGAGCAGTACTTC. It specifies CSAGGGLHEQYF.

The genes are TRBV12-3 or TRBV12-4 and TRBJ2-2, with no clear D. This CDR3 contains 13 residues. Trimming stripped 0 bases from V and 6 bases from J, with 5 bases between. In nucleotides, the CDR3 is TGTGCCAGCAGTTTAGCCACACCCGGGGAGCTGTTTTTT. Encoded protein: CASSLATPGELFF.

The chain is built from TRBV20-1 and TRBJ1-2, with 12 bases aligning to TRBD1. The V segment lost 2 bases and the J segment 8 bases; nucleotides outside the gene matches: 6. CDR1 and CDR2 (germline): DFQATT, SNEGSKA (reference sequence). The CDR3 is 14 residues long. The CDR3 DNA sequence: TGCAGTGCTAGACCCGGGACAGGGGGCGAAGGCTACACCTTC. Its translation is CSARPGTGGEGYTF.

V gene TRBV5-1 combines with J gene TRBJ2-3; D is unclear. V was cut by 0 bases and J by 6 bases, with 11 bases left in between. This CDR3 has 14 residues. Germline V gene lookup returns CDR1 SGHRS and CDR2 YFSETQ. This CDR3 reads CASSLAVGSDTQYF. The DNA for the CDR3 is TGCGCCAGCAGCTTGGCTGTGGGATCCGATACGCAGTATTTT.

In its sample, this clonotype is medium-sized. The chain's CDR3 is CASSLRYENTEAFF. The CDR3 DNA reads as TGTGCCAGCAGTCTTAGATATGAAAACACTGAAGCTTTCTTT. V and J are TRBV12-3 or TRBV12-4 and TRBJ1-1; D remains unclear. CDR3 length equals 14 residues. V was cut by 5 bases and J by 2 bases, with 12 bases left in between.

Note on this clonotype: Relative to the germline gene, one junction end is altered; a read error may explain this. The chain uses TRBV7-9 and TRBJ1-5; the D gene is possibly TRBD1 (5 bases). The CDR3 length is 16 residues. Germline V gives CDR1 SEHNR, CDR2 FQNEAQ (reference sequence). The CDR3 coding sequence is TGTCCCAGCAGCTTGGGGACGGGAGATAGCAATCAGCCCCAGCATTTT. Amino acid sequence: CPSSLGTGDSNQPQHF.

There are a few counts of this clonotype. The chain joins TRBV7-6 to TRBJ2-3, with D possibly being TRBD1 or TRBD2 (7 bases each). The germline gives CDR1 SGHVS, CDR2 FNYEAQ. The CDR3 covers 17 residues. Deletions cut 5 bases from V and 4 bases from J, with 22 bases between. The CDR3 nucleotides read TGTGCCAGCAGCCCGTTTGGGGGAGGGGGCGTGGCAGATACGCAGTATTTT. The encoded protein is CASSPFGGGGVADTQYF.

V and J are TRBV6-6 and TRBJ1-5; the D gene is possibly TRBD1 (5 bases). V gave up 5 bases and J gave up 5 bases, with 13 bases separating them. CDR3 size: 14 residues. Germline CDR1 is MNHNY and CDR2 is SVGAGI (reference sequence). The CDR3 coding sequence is TGTGCCAGCAGTCCTGGGACCGGTTATCAGCCCCAGCATTTT. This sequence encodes CASSPGTGYQPQHF.

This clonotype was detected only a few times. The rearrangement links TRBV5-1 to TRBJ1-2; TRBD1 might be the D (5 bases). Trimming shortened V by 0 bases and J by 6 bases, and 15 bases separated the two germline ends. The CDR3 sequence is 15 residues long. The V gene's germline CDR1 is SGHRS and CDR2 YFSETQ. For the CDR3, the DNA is TGCGCCAGCAGCTTGGGTGGGCAGGGACGCGATGGCTACACCTTC. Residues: CASSLGGQGRDGYTF.

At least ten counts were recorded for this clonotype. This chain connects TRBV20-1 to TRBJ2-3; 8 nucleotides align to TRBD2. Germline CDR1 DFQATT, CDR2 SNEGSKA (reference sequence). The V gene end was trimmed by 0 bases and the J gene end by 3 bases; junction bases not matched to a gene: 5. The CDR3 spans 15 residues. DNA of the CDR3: TGCAGTGCTAGAGATCACGGGAGGGGGACAGATACGCAGTATTTT. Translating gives CSARDHGRGTDTQYF.

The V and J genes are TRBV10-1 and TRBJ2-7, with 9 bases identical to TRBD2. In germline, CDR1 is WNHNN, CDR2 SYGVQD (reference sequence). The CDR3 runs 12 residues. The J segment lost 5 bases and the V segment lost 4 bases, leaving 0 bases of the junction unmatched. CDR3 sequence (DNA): TGCGCCAGCAGTGTAGCGGGAGACGAGCAGTACTTC. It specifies CASSVAGDEQYF.

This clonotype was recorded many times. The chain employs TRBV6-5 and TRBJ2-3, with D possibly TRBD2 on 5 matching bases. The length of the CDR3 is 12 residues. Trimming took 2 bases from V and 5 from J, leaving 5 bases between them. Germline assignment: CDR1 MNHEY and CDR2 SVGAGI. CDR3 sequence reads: CASSYAGDTQYF. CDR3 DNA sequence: TGTGCCAGCAGTTACGCGGGAGATACGCAGTATTTT.

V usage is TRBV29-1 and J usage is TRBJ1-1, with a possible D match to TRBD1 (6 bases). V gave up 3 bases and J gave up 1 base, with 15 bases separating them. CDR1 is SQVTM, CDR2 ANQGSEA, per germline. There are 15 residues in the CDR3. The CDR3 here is CSVDGRGPTNTEAFF. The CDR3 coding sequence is TGCAGCGTTGATGGGCGGGGGCCGACGAACACTGAAGCTTTCTTT.

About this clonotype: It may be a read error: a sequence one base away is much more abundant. Written as DNA, the CDR3 is TGTGCCAGCAGCCAAGGATCGACAGGGGGGCTAGGTGGCTACACCTTC. Translated, it gives CASSQGSTGGLGGYTF. This chain links TRBV3-1 with TRBJ1-2, with 9 bases aligning to TRBD1. Germline V gene sequence: CDR1 LGHDT, CDR2 YNNKEL (reference sequence). V shed 1 base and J 7 bases; nucleotides not matched to a gene: 10. The CDR3 consists of 16 residues. The whole variable domain, filled in from reference TRBV3-1 and TRBJ1-2, reads DTAVSQTPKYLVTQMGNDKSIKCEQNLGHDTMYWYKQDSKKFLKIMFSYNNKELIINETVPNRFSPKSPDKAHLNLHINSLELGDSAVYFCASSQGSTGGLGGYTFGSGTRLTVV.

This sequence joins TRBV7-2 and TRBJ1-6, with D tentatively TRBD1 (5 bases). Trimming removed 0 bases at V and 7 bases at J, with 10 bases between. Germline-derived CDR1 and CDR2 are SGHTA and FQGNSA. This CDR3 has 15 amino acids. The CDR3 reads CASSLAGRNNSPLHF. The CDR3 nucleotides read TGTGCCAGCAGCTTAGCGGGACGGAACAATTCACCCCTCCACTTT.

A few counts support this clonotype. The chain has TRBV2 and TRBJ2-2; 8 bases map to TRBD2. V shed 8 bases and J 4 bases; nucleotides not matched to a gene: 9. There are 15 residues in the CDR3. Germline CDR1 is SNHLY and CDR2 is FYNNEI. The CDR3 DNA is TGTGCCAGCGGTACCGGGACTAGTGTCACCGGGGAGCTGTTTTTT. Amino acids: CASGTGTSVTGELFF.

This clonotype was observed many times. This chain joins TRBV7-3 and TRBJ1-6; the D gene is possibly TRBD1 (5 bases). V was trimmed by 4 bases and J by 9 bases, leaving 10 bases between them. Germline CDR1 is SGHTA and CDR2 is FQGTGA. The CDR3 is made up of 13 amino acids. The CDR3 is CASSSSGSSPLHF. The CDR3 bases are TGTGCCAGCAGCTCCTCAGGGAGTTCACCCCTCCACTTT.

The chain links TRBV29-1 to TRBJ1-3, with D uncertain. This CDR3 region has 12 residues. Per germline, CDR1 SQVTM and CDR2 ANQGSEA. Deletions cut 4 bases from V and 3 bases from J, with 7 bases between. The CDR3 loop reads CSVVYGGNTIYF. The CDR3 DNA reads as TGCAGCGTTGTCTACGGTGGAAACACCATATATTTT.

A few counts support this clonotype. In nucleotides, the CDR3 is TGTGCCACCAGTTCGGGGGGGTTGAGCAATCAGCCCCAGCATTTT. Residues: CATSSGGLSNQPQHF. This chain connects TRBV24-1 to TRBJ1-5; a possible D gene is TRBD1 (5 bases). Per the germline V gene, CDR1 is KGHDR and CDR2 is SFDVKD. The CDR3 has 15 residues. V was clipped by 6 bases and J by 1 base, with 12 bases between them.

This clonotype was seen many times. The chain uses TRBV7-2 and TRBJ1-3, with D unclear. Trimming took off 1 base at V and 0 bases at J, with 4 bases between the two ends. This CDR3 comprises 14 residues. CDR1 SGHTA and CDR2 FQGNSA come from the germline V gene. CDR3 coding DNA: TGTGCCAGCAGCTTAGACAGCTCTGGAAACACCATATATTTT. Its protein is CASSLDSSGNTIYF.

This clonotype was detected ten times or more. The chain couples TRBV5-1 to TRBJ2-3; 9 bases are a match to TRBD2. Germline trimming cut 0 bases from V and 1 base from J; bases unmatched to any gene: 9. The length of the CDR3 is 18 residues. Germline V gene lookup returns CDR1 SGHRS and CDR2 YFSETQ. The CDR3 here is CASSLGRPKRGGTDTQYF. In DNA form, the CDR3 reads TGCGCCAGCAGCTTGGGCCGCCCCAAGCGGGGGGGCACAGATACGCAGTATTTT.